This T cell receptor (beta chain) was recovered during a study of PD-1 blockade in classical Hodgkin lymphoma. Generated by immunoSEQ multiplex PCR, the TCRdb table keeps only in-frame clones and is missing some. This sample carries 99,000 or so clones, roughly 87% of them seen once, and the ten largest clones take about 20%. Sample time point: cycle 4 day 1 (C4D1), after five to seven weeks of nivolumab. Following autologous stem cell transplantation, relapse occurred in every patient, and exposure to brentuximab vedotin varied. Concerning this clone itself: Antigen unknown.

General study results and limits: Some patients started nivolumab under 1 year after ASCT, and they were excluded.

Sequences were derived from peripheral blood mononuclear cells (PBMCs), sampled before the fourth cycle of nivolumab. The clonotype originates from a human donor with classical Hodgkin lymphoma.

DNA for the CDR3: TGTGCCAGTGGGGGGACTGATTTCTATGGCTACACCTTC. This codes for CASGGTDFYGYTF. V is TRBV19 and J is TRBJ1-2; weak D call: TRBD1 (5 bases). Trimming shortened V by 8 bases and J by 4 bases, and 14 bases separated the two germline ends. CDR3 length equals 13 residues. Germline-derived CDR1 and CDR2 are LNHDA and SQIVND (reference sequence).